This TCR beta chain was found in a study of cytomegalovirus exposure and HLA in healthy donors. The overall study: For the approximately 360 genotyped donors, roughly 81% fell within the Caucasian-associated ancestry cluster.

The CDR3 runs to 15 residues. The V gene's germline CDR1 is MDHEN and CDR2 SYDVKM. With 5 bases removed from V and 8 bases from J, the gap between germline ends came to 21 bases. For this clone: Its antigen is still unknown.

It was with 60 Vbeta and 13 Jbeta primers that the PCR ran. Assay used: immunoSEQ multiplex PCR; TCRdb lists only in-frame clones, some missing. The sample consists of around 100,000 clones, 79% of them appearing once. Study-wide results and caveats: With further analysis later on, most CMV-associated TCR beta chains appeared HLA-restricted. 87-base-pair reads could not separate some V segments, including TRBV6-2 and TRBV6-3. Presence/absence analyses assumed roughly uniform sequencing depth across donors, which may not hold.

Sequencing input: PBMCs. The source is a woman between 40 and 50 years old in good health and CMV-seronegative. This chain joins TRBV28 and TRBJ1-2; perhaps TRBD1 as D (5 bases). The CDR3 DNA sequence: TGTGCCAGCAGTCCCAACGGACACCGGGCGGGGGGCTACACCTTC. It translates to CASSPNGHRAGGYTF.